This TCR beta chain is from a study of regulatory T cells in long-lasting Graves disease. Study at large: Newly diagnosed Graves' patients had taken antithyroid drugs under 3 months. Notes on the study in general: The study found persistent patients shared more public clonotypes (more than 2,500) than new patients (about 880). It is possible that accuracy was reduced by the small size of the sample.

The time point: newly diagnosed GD, antithyroid drugs for less than 3 months. Making the TCR library involved RNA that had been extracted from PBMCs. This clonotype was seen many times. The antigen is not known. Germline V gene sequence: CDR1 SNHLY, CDR2 FYNNEI. This CDR3 comprises 14 residues. CDR3-region Arm-PCR and iRepertoire HTBI primers produced the TCR beta libraries. Original processing methods: Identification across samples found approximately 67 TRBV and 15 or so TRBJ segments. One entry per CDR3 protein results from TCRdb running MiXCR on the multiplex PCR reads. TCRdb, not the authors, supplied the V and J calls. The table shows about 530,000 distinct CDR3 sequences, with roughly 15% occurring only once. In addition, the sample was reused for a study of T cells in Graves' hyperthyroidism and ophthalmopathy.

The origin of this receptor is a woman aged 35-65 years with Graves disease. This specimen was peripheral blood mononuclear cells (PBMCs), taken at new diagnosis, from a patient treated with antithyroid drugs. This sequence joins TRBV2 and TRBJ2-1; D may be TRBD2 (7 bases). CDR3 sequence (DNA): TGTGCTTCACTAGGGGGGGGGCTGTACAATGAGCAGTTCTTC. Its translation: CASLGGGLYNEQFF.